This T cell receptor beta chain appears in the sequencing data of a study of molecular identifiers for immune sequencing clone quantification. CDR3 length: 15 amino acids. Germline V lookup: CDR1 MNHEY, CDR2 SVGAGI. Trimming pared 0 bases from V and 1 base from J, leaving 10 bases between. This clonotype has at least ten counts. Bulk TCR libraries used previously described methods and listed TCR primers. One entry per CDR3 protein results from TCRdb running MiXCR on the PCR reads. The sample lists 250,000 to 400,000 distinct CDR3 sequences, around a fifth occurring once. Sequencing was carried out using naive CD8+ T cells from blood, with Jurkat cell RNA spiked in. Subset reported: FACS-sorted CD8+CD4-CCR7+CD45RA+ naive T cells. The TCR comes from a human donor in good health. Some libraries in this study had Jurkat cell RNA spiked in. The chain joins TRBV6-5 to TRBJ2-7, with a weak D call TRBD2 (6 bases). CDR3 residues: CASSYSSGGSYEQYF. CDR3 bases: TGTGCCAGCAGTTACTCATCTGGGGGGTCCTACGAGCAGTACTTC.